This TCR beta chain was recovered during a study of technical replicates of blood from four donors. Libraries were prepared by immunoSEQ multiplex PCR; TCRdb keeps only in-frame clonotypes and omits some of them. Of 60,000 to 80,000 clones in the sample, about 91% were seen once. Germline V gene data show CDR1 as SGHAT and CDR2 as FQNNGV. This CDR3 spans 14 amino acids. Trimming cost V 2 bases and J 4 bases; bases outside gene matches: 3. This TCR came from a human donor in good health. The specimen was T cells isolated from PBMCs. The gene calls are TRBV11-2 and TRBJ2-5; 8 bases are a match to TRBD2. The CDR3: CASSLSGSPETQYF. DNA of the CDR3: TGTGCCAGCAGCTTAAGCGGGAGTCCAGAGACCCAGTACTTC. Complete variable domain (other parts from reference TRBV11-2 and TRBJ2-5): EAGVAQSPRYKIIEKRQSVAFWCNPISGHATLYWYQQILGQGPKLLIQFQNNGVVDDSQLPKDRFSAERLKGVDSTLKIQPAKLEDSAVYLCASSLSGSPETQYFGPGTRLLVL.